The 19 T cell receptor beta chains listed next were all sequenced from one sample in a study of T cell responses to AZD1222 COVID-19 vaccine. Clones were read by immunoSEQ multiplex PCR, and TCRdb kept only the in-frame ones, dropping some. This table holds 45,000 to 55,000 clones, around 84% found once. The input for sequencing was peripheral blood, taken on day 0 of AZD1222 vaccination. The receptor source for this set is an adult in good health.

The rearrangement joins TRBV28 to TRBJ1-1; no reliable D call. Germline V gene sequence: CDR1 MDHEN, CDR2 SYDVKM. CDR3 length equals 12 residues. V lost 6 bases, J lost 0 bases, and 5 bases lay in between. The CDR3 is CASSRMNTEAFF. DNA of the CDR3: TGTGCCAGCAGCCGTATGAACACTGAAGCTTTCTTT.

This sequence joins TRBV6-1 and TRBJ2-7, with 8 bases fitting TRBD2. The CDR3 is 16 residues long. CDR1 MNHNS and CDR2 SASEGT come from the germline V gene. Trimming at V came to 3 bases and at J to 4 bases, leaving 11 bases not matched to a gene. The CDR3 nucleotides are TGTGCCAGCAGTGAGTTCCCCGGGGGCGGGGGGTACGAGCAGTACTTC. It codes for CASSEFPGGGGYEQYF.

The gene calls are TRBV19 and TRBJ1-2; TRBD1 matches at 8 bases. After removal of 7 bases from V and 8 bases from J, the junction contained 12 bases not matched to a gene. CDR3 length equals 14 residues. From germline, CDR1 is LNHDA and CDR2 SQIVND (reference sequence). CDR3 sequence: CASTPRQGATGYTF. CDR3 DNA: TGTGCCAGTACCCCAAGGCAGGGGGCAACGGGCTACACCTTC.

The chain couples TRBV7-2 to TRBJ2-1; tentatively, D is TRBD2 (5 bases). V lost 4 bases and J 4 bases, leaving 8 bases between the germline ends. The CDR3 extends over 13 amino acids. Germline CDR1 reads SGHTA; CDR2 reads FQGNSA. CDR3 protein: CASSWQRYNEQFF. The CDR3 DNA follows: TGTGCCAGCAGCTGGCAGCGGTACAATGAGCAGTTCTTC. The full variable domain, its missing parts supplied by reference TRBV7-2 and TRBJ2-1, is GAGVSQSPSNKVTEKGKDVELRCDPISGHTALYWYRQSLGQGLEFLIYFQGNSAPDKSGLPSDRFSAERTGGSVSTLTIQRTQQEDSAVYLCASSWQRYNEQFFGPGTRLTVL.

Here the CDR3 reads CASSRGQASRGETQYF. The DNA for the CDR3 is TGTGCCAGCAGTAGGGGACAGGCCTCGAGGGGAGAGACCCAGTACTTC. The V gene is TRBV7-8, the J gene TRBJ2-5, with 8 nucleotides matching TRBD1. V trimming: 6 bases; J trimming: 4 bases; junction bases outside the gene matches: 13. Germline CDR1 and CDR2: SGHVS and FQNEAQ. The CDR3 runs to 16 residues.

The chain uses TRBV7-2 and TRBJ2-3; no definite D call. Per the germline V gene, CDR1 is SGHTA and CDR2 is FQGNSA. This CDR3 is 17 amino acids long. V gave up 2 bases and J gave up 2 bases, with 17 bases separating them. The CDR3 DNA is TGTGCCAGCAGCTTAAAGACCGTGACTGGGATCACAGATACGCAGTATTTT. This codes for CASSLKTVTGITDTQYF.

This clone was counted between two and nine times. The rearrangement uses TRBV4-1 and TRBJ2-2; a weak D match, TRBD2 (8 bases). This CDR3 has 17 residues. V was pared by 4 bases and J by 5 bases, with 20 bases between. Germline V gives CDR1 MGHRA, CDR2 YSYEKL. CDR3 residues: CASSRLPGRGQTGELFF. The CDR3 nucleotides are TGCGCCAGCAGCCGTCTTCCCGGGAGGGGGCAGACCGGGGAGCTGTTTTTT.

This chain links TRBV5-1 with TRBJ2-3; a weak D match, TRBD2 (7 bases). Germline CDR1 SGHRS, CDR2 YFSETQ. V lost 3 bases and J lost 2, with 13 bases in between. The CDR3 length is 15 residues. The CDR3 loop reads CASSSWGGHTDTQYF. CDR3 in DNA: TGCGCCAGCAGCTCCTGGGGGGGCCACACAGATACGCAGTATTTT.

The chain is built from TRBV6-5 and TRBJ1-2, with 7 bases lining up with TRBD1. V trimming: 6 bases; J trimming: 8 bases; junction bases outside the gene matches: 6. This CDR3 contains 12 residues. Germline lookup yields CDR1 MNHEY and CDR2 SVGAGI. The CDR3 DNA reads TGTGCCAGCAGGAGACAGGGCAGGGGCTACACCTTC. This encodes CASRRQGRGYTF.

The chain carries TRBV7-9 and TRBJ1-1; no reliable D call. Germline CDR1 and CDR2: SEHNR and FQNEAQ (reference sequence). This CDR3 contains 15 residues. V gave up 0 bases and J gave up 4 bases, with 12 bases separating them. In nucleotides, the CDR3 is TGTGCCAGCAGCTTAGCTTCCGGGGTGCGCACTGAAGCTTTCTTT. Protein: CASSLASGVRTEAFF.

Notes on this clone: This same CDR3 is encoded by further DNA sequences in the sample. J is TRBJ1-2 and V is TRBV18; 9 bases are a match to TRBD1. CDR3 size: 15 residues. The junction had 3 bases not matched to a gene; V was cut back by 2 bases and J by 2 bases. CDR1 and CDR2 from the germline V gene are KGHSH and LQKENI. The DNA of the CDR3 is TGTGCCAGCTCACCATACGGACAGGGGAACTATGGCTACACCTTC. The encoded protein is CASSPYGQGNYGYTF.

The rearrangement uses TRBV4-1 and TRBJ1-5; weak D call: TRBD1 (6 bases). Looked up from germline, CDR1 is MGHRA and CDR2 is YSYEKL. CDR3 size: 15 residues. V was clipped by 1 base and J by 4 bases, with 11 bases between them. The CDR3 bases are TGCGCCAGCAGCCAAGGGTTACAGGGAAATCAGCCCCAGCATTTT. Its translation is CASSQGLQGNQPQHF.

This sequence joins TRBV7-2 and TRBJ1-2; weak D call: TRBD1 (6 bases). V lost 4 bases to trimming and J lost 3 bases, with 21 bases between them. Germline assignment: CDR1 SGHTA and CDR2 FQGNSA. The CDR3 loop spans 17 amino acids. In DNA form, the CDR3 reads TGTGCCAGCAGCTCAGGGGTTATCTCCGAATTCTACTATGGCTACACCTTC. It specifies CASSSGVISEFYYGYTF.

This chain connects TRBV5-1 to TRBJ1-1; D is uncertain. Germline assignment: CDR1 SGHRS and CDR2 YFSETQ. The V and J ends lost 3 bases and 4 bases respectively, with 10 bases between them. The CDR3 totals 13 residues. The CDR3 bases are TGCGCCAGCAGCTGGAGATTCGGCACTGAAGCTTTCTTT. Translating gives CASSWRFGTEAFF. The full variable domain, rest sourced from reference TRBV5-1 and TRBJ1-1, is KAGVTQTPRYLIKTRGQQVTLSCSPISGHRSVSWYQQTPGQGLQFLFEYFSETQRNKGNFPGRFSGRQFSNSRSEMNVSTLELGDSALYLCASSWRFGTEAFFGQGTRLTVV.

J is TRBJ2-2 and V is TRBV7-9; D might be TRBD2 (5 bases). Germline V gene sequence: CDR1 SEHNR, CDR2 FQNEAQ (reference sequence). Trimming cost V 11 bases and J 0 bases, with 13 bases left between them. The CDR3 runs 14 residues. Written as DNA, the CDR3 is TGTGCCGCTACGCCGGGGACGAACACCGGGGAGCTGTTTTTT. It is translated as CAATPGTNTGELFF.

The V and J genes are TRBV5-6 and TRBJ2-7; either TRBD1 or TRBD2 may supply D (5 bases each). The CDR3 totals 14 residues. V lost 2 bases to trimming and J lost 4 bases, with 13 bases between them. Germline CDR1 is SGHDT and CDR2 is YYEEEE. The CDR3 DNA follows: TGTGCCAGCAGCTTCCCAGGGATAGCGTACGAGCAGTACTTC. This translates into CASSFPGIAYEQYF.

The genes are TRBV7-9 and TRBJ1-5, with TRBD1 matching 7 bases. Germline V gene data show CDR1 as SEHNR and CDR2 as FQNEAQ (reference sequence). The CDR3 extends over 15 amino acids. The junction had 4 bases not matched to a gene; V was cut back by 2 bases and J by 3 bases. The CDR3 protein is CASSLMGQINQPQHF. Here the CDR3 DNA reads TGTGCCAGCAGCTTAATGGGACAGATCAATCAGCCCCAGCATTTT.

This CDR3 is CASSLQRGIREQYF. As DNA, the CDR3 is TGCGCCAGCAGCCTCCAAAGGGGGATTCGCGAGCAGTACTTC. The genes are TRBV4-3 and TRBJ2-7; D possibly corresponds to TRBD1 (6 bases). V lost 4 bases to trimming and J lost 6 bases, with 16 bases between them. The CDR3 is made up of 14 amino acids. CDR1 and CDR2 (germline): LGHNA, YSLEER.

The chain recombines TRBV19 with TRBJ1-3; D is ambiguous. Trimming took off 5 bases at V and 0 bases at J, with 11 bases between the two ends. The germline CDR1 and CDR2 sequences are LNHDA and SQIVND (reference sequence). The CDR3 has 15 residues. The CDR3 bases are TGTGCCAGTAGTCCCGGGCCCACCTCTGGAAACACCATATATTTT. Amino acid sequence: CASSPGPTSGNTIYF.